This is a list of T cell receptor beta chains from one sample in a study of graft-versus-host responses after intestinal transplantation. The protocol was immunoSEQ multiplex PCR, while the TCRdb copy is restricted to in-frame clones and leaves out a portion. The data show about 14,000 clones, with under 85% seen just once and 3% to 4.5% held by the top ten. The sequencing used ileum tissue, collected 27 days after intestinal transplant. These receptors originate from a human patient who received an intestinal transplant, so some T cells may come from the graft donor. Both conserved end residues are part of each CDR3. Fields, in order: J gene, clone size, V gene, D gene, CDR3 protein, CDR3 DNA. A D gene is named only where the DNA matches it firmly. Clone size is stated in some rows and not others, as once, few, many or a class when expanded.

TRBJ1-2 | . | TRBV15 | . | CATSREREDNYGYTF | TGTGCCACCAGCAGAGAACGGGAAGATAACTATGGCTACACCTTC
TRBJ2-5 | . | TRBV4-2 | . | CASSQDKDVGGFQETQYF | TGTGCCAGCAGCCAAGATAAGGATGTGGGGGGATTCCAAGAGACCCAGTACTTC
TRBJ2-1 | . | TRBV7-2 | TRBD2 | CASSLSGGALYEQFF | TGTGCCAGCAGCTTGAGCGGGGGGGCGCTCTATGAGCAGTTCTTC
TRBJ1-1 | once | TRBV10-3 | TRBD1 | CAIRSTGGMNTEAFF | TGTGCCATCAGGTCGACAGGGGGCATGAACACTGAAGCTTTCTTT
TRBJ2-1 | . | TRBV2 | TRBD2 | CASSEASGGAYNEQFF | TGTGCCAGCAGTGAAGCTAGCGGGGGGGCCTACAATGAGCAGTTCTTC
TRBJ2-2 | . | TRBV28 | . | CASSITGNTGELFF | TGTGCCAGCAGTATTACAGGGAACACCGGGGAGCTGTTTTTT
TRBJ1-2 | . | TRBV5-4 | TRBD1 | CASSVNRGRDPYGYTF | TGTGCCAGCAGCGTCAACAGGGGGCGCGATCCCTATGGCTACACCTTC
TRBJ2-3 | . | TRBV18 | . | CASSLIDTQYF | TGTGCCAGCTCACTCATAGATACGCAGTATTTT
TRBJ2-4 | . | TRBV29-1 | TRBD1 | CSVLQGPKNIQYF | TGCAGCGTTTTACAGGGGCCCAAAAACATTCAGTACTTC
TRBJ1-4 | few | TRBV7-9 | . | CASAFWGGQQPINEKLFF | TGTGCCAGCGCGTTTTGGGGGGGGCAACAACCTATTAATGAAAAACTGTTTTTT
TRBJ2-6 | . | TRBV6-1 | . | CASRASGANVLTF | TGTGCCAGCAGGGCCTCTGGGGCCAACGTCCTGACTTTC
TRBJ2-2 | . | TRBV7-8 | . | CASSRRQAGSNTGELFF | TGTGCCAGCAGCCGACGTCAAGCGGGTAGCAACACCGGGGAGCTGTTTTTT
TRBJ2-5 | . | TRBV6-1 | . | CASSEEWEETQYF | TGTGCCAGCAGTGAGGAGTGGGAAGAGACCCAGTACTTC
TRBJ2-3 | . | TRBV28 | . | CASREADTQYF | TGTGCCAGTCGAGAGGCCGATACGCAGTATTTT
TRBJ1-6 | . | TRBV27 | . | CASPFKEITAPLHF | TGTGCCAGCCCGTTTAAGGAGATAACGGCACCCCTCCACTTT
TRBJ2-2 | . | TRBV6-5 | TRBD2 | CASINSGGLTGELFF | TGTGCCAGCATTAATAGCGGGGGGCTCACCGGGGAGCTGTTTTTT
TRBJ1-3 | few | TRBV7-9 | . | CASSLVGSSSGNTIYF | TGTGCCAGCAGCTTAGTCGGGAGTTCCTCTGGAAACACCATATATTTT
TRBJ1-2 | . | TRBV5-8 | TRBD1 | CASSPGQGRTNYGYTF | TGTGCCAGCAGTCCGGGACAGGGTCGAACTAACTATGGCTACACCTTC
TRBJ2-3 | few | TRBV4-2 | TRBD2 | CASSPAGVSTDTQYF | TGTGCCAGCAGCCCCGCGGGAGTTAGCACAGATACGCAGTATTTT
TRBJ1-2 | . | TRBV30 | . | CAWTEAQGNPYGYTF | TGTGCCTGGACAGAAGCTCAGGGAAACCCCTATGGCTACACCTTC
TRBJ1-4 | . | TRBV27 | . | CASKWGLEGKEKLFF | TGTGCCAGCAAGTGGGGCCTGGAGGGGAAGGAAAAACTGTTTTTT
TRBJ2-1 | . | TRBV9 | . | CASSVPLKQFF | TGTGCCAGCAGCGTACCCCTAAAGCAGTTCTTC
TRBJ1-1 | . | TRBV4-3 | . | CASSQALVGARTEAFF | TGCGCCAGCAGCCAAGCCCTAGTGGGGGCAAGGACTGAAGCTTTCTTT
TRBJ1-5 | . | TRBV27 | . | CASSLWAGNQPQHF | TGTGCCAGCAGTCTGTGGGCTGGCAATCAGCCCCAGCATTTT
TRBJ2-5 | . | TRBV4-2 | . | CASSPLEGETQYF | TGTGCCAGCAGCCCCCTCGAGGGAGAGACCCAGTACTTC
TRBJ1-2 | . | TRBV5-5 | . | CASNRGVGLGYTF | TGTGCCAGCAACCGGGGTGTAGGGCTTGGCTACACCTTC
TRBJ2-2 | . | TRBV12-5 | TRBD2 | CASGKLLAGRTGELFF | TGTGCTAGTGGCAAACTACTAGCGGGGAGAACCGGGGAGCTGTTTTTT
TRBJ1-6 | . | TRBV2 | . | CASSLGVQSPLHF | TGTGCCAGCAGTTTGGGAGTTCAGTCACCCCTCCACTTT
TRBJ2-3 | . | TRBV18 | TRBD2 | CASSPPSGDTDTQYF | TGTGCCAGCTCACCACCTAGCGGGGACACAGATACGCAGTATTTT
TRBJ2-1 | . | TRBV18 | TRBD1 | CASSDRGDEQFF | TGTGCCAGCTCAGACAGGGGCGATGAGCAGTTCTTC